Sequencing of this T cell receptor (beta chain) was carried out in a study of control samples from healthy donors and cancer patients. Germline V gives CDR1 SGHAT, CDR2 FQNNGV. Trimming stripped 5 bases from V and 6 bases from J, with 20 bases between. There are 15 residues in the CDR3. The table came from immunoSEQ multiplex PCR; TCRdb's copy has only in-frame clones and leaves some out. The table records approximately 97,000 clones, around nine tenths of them present only once. The chain couples TRBV11-2 to TRBJ2-7; the D gene is possibly TRBD1 (6 bases). The sequencing sample was made of blood. This clonotype was obtained from a human donor in good health. The donor label of this sample is uncertain. The CDR3 DNA sequence: TGTGCCAGCAGCCGAGAAGGGGGATCGCTGTCCGAGCAGTACTTC. Translating gives CASSREGGSLSEQYF.